This TCR beta chain stems from a study of molecular identifiers for immune sequencing clone quantification. V was clipped by 1 base and J by 5 bases; unmatched bases: 6. The CDR3 runs 15 residues. The V gene's germline CDR1 is MGHRA and CDR2 YSYEKL. A few counts support this clonotype. Bulk TCR libraries were made with methods that had been previously described and with listed TCR primers. TCRdb fed the PCR reads into MiXCR, producing one record per CDR3 protein. The table includes about 40,000 distinct CDR3 sequences, approximately 24% detected once. The receptor comes from a human donor in good health. Some libraries in this study had Jurkat cell RNA spiked in. The chain employs TRBV4-1 and TRBJ2-5, with TRBD2 matching 8 bases. The sequencing sample was made of naive CD8+ T cells from blood, with Jurkat cell RNA spiked in. Stated subset: FACS-sorted CD8+CD4-CCR7+CD45RA+ naive T cells. The CDR3 DNA reads as TGCGCCAGCAGCCAAGGTAGCGGGGAAATGGAGACCCAGTACTTC. Protein sequence: CASSQGSGEMETQYF.